This T cell receptor (beta chain) was captured in a study of a mutant IDH1 vaccine in newly diagnosed glioma. Profiled with immunoSEQ multiplex PCR; TCRdb holds only in-frame clones, not every one. The sample has 25,000 to 35,000 clones, around 80% seen once; the top ten hold 8% to 9%. Of note for this clone: Its specificity is not known.

Regarding time point: week 23, last vaccination. Doses consisted of 300 ug of mutant IDH1 20-mer peptide each, paired with topical imiquimod. The study enrolled donors with new WHO grade 3 or 4 IDH1-mutant, ATRX-lost astrocytomas. This CDR3 contains 13 residues. Germline CDR1 is LNHDA and CDR2 is SQIVND (reference sequence). J gave up 8 bases and V 2 bases, and 5 bases lay outside the gene matches. Findings and caveats of the study: Patients mounted vaccine-induced immune responses in 93.3% of cases.

The receptor was derived from a woman under 30 with glioma. Sequencing used PBMCs, obtained from a glioma patient whose treatment included an IDH1 peptide vaccine. This chain joins TRBV19 and TRBJ2-7; 8 nucleotides align to TRBD1. The CDR3 nucleotides are TGTGCCAGTAGTATACAGGGACAGGTGAAGCAGTACTTC. It codes for CASSIQGQVKQYF.